The clone carrying this TCR beta chain was observed at least ten times. The data stem from a study of human T cells and chemical hapten exposure. Time point indicated: healthy volunteer bleed at 2 weeks. Extraction yielded total RNA from whole blood (unfractionated). TCRdb redid the calling of the RACE reads with MiXCR, one entry per CDR3 protein. The table has some 50,000 distinct CDR3 sequences, about 3.9% seen once. Specimen: whole blood. This clonotype originated in a female donor in good health. Some clones in this sample may be carry-over from other donors' samples.

The DNA for the CDR3 is TGTGCCAGCAGTTTGGTGGGGGGAGAAAAACTGTTTTTT. Its translation is CASSLVGGEKLFF. The chain has TRBV12-3 or TRBV12-4 and TRBJ1-4; D perhaps matches TRBD1 (5 bases). Deletions cut 3 bases from V and 8 bases from J, with 10 bases between. There are 13 residues in the CDR3.